The rows below give T cell receptor beta chains drawn from one sample of a study of technical replicates of blood from several donors. The data were produced by immunoSEQ multiplex PCR, yet TCRdb's version contains in-frame clones alone and is incomplete. The repertoire consists of 75,000 to 80,000 clones, with approximately 94% occurring once and the leading ten covering approximately 0.4%. Sequencing input: T cells isolated from PBMCs. The receptor set was obtained from a human donor in good health. Both conserved end residues are part of each CDR3. Each record gives: V gene, clone size, J gene, D gene, CDR3 DNA, CDR3 protein. The D gene is left open where the match is weak. Expanded clones get a size class; other rows say once, few or many, or leave the size out.

V: TRBV27
size: once
J: TRBJ2-1
D: NA
DNA: TGTGCCAGCAGTTTAACCAGGTCCCGCAATGAGCAGTTCTTC
CDR3: CASSLTRSRNEQFF

V: TRBV19
size: NA
J: TRBJ2-7
D: TRBD2
DNA: TGTGCCAGTAGTATTGGCGGGAGGTACAGCTACGAGCAGTACTTC
CDR3: CASSIGGRYSYEQYF

V: TRBV5-1
size: NA
J: TRBJ2-7
D: NA
DNA: TGCGCCAGCAGTCAAGGCGGGGAATACGAGCAGTACTTC
CDR3: CASSQGGEYEQYF

V: TRBV15
size: NA
J: TRBJ1-1
D: NA
DNA: TGTGCCACCACGCTTGAGGGAACTGAAGCTTTCTTT
CDR3: CATTLEGTEAFF

V: TRBV2
size: NA
J: TRBJ2-1
D: TRBD1
DNA: TGTGCCAGCAGTGAAGGCCCCGGGACAGGGTATGAGCAGTTCTTC
CDR3: CASSEGPGTGYEQFF

V: TRBV20-1
size: once
J: TRBJ1-2
D: NA
DNA: TGCAGTGTAATCAGGGATGGCTACACCTTC
CDR3: CSVIRDGYTF

V: TRBV9
size: NA
J: TRBJ2-1
D: TRBD2
DNA: TGTGCCAGCAGCCCGTACGGACTAGCGGGTTACAATGAGCAGTTCTTC
CDR3: CASSPYGLAGYNEQFF

V: TRBV9
size: NA
J: TRBJ2-1
D: NA
DNA: TGTGCCAGCAGCGCCGCAGGGTACGAGCAGTTCTTC
CDR3: CASSAAGYEQFF

V: TRBV7-9
size: once
J: TRBJ1-3
D: NA
DNA: TGTGCCAGCAGCCCACACTCTGGAAACACCATATATTTT
CDR3: CASSPHSGNTIYF

V: TRBV5-6
size: once
J: TRBJ2-2
D: TRBD1
DNA: TGTGCCAGCAGCTTGATTGACAGGGGTACCGGGGAGCTGTTTTTT
CDR3: CASSLIDRGTGELFF

V: TRBV13
size: NA
J: TRBJ2-3
D: NA
DNA: TGTGCCAGCAGCAACCGTGGGTACCTAGTCACAGATACGCAGTATTTT
CDR3: CASSNRGYLVTDTQYF

V: TRBV6-5
size: NA
J: TRBJ1-2
D: TRBD1
DNA: TGTGCCAGCAGTTACGACAGGGATAAAGGCTACACCTTC
CDR3: CASSYDRDKGYTF

V: TRBV7-9
size: NA
J: TRBJ1-5
D: NA
DNA: TGTGCCAGCAGCCACCGGGACTCAATCAAGCCCCAGCATTTT
CDR3: CASSHRDSIKPQHF

V: TRBV5-1
size: once
J: TRBJ2-7
D: TRBD1
DNA: TGCGCCAGCAGCTTGTGGACAGGGTCCTACGAGCAGTACTTC
CDR3: CASSLWTGSYEQYF

V: TRBV4-3
size: NA
J: TRBJ1-4
D: NA
DNA: TGCGCCAGCAGCCAAGGCTGGGGCCAAGTAGAAAAACTGTTTTTT
CDR3: CASSQGWGQVEKLFF

V: TRBV10-3
size: few
J: TRBJ1-1
D: TRBD1
DNA: TGTGCCATCAGTCAGGGGGTGAACACTGAAGCTTTCTTT
CDR3: CAISQGVNTEAFF

V: TRBV7-7
size: NA
J: TRBJ2-2
D: TRBD2
DNA: TGTGCTAGCAGCTTAGCGGGGGCGCACACCGGGGAGCTGTTTTTT
CDR3: CASSLAGAHTGELFF

V: TRBV11-3
size: NA
J: TRBJ1-1
D: NA
DNA: TGTGCCAGCACTGCTTGGAGAGGGAACACTGAAGCTTTCTTT
CDR3: CASTAWRGNTEAFF

V: TRBV6-1
size: NA
J: TRBJ1-5
D: TRBD1
DNA: TGTGCCAGCAACAGGGGGCAGGATCAGCCCCAGCATTTT
CDR3: CASNRGQDQPQHF

V: TRBV7-7
size: NA
J: TRBJ2-6
D: TRBD1
DNA: TGTGCTAGCAGCAGACGGGACAGGGCCTCTGGGGCCAACGTCCTGACTTTC
CDR3: CASSRRDRASGANVLTF

V: TRBV6-1
size: NA
J: TRBJ1-5
D: NA
DNA: TGTGCCAGCAGGCCAGCGGGGCAGCCCCAGCATTTT
CDR3: CASRPAGQPQHF

V: TRBV27
size: NA
J: TRBJ2-1
D: TRBD2
DNA: TGTGCCAGCAGTCCGGGACTAGGATATGAGCAGTTCTTC
CDR3: CASSPGLGYEQFF

V: TRBV28
size: few
J: TRBJ1-5
D: TRBD1
DNA: TGTGCCAGCAGTTTATGGGACAGGGGCCGGGGCAATCAGCCCCAGCATTTT
CDR3: CASSLWDRGRGNQPQHF

V: TRBV6-5
size: NA
J: TRBJ1-1
D: NA
DNA: TGTGCCAGCAGTTATTACGAGGGGAACACTGAAGCTTTCTTT
CDR3: CASSYYEGNTEAFF

V: TRBV19
size: NA
J: TRBJ2-7
D: TRBD2
DNA: TGTGCCAGTACCAGGAAGGGAGGGCCTTACGAGCAGTACTTC
CDR3: CASTRKGGPYEQYF

V: TRBV9
size: few
J: TRBJ2-1
D: TRBD2
DNA: TGTGCCAGCAGCGTAGTTAGCGGGGGACCCTACAATGAGCAGTTCTTC
CDR3: CASSVVSGGPYNEQFF

V: TRBV5-4
size: NA
J: TRBJ2-5
D: TRBD2
DNA: TGTGCCAGCTCGTGGACTAGCGGGACCCAAGAGACCCAGTACTTC
CDR3: CASSWTSGTQETQYF

V: TRBV9
size: NA
J: TRBJ2-2
D: NA
DNA: TGTGCCAGCAGCCTGAGGGGGGGACAAGGGAACGCCGGGGAGCTGTTTTTT
CDR3: CASSLRGGQGNAGELFF

V: TRBV28
size: NA
J: TRBJ2-3
D: TRBD2
DNA: TGTGCCAGCAGTTTTGAGACTAGCCCCACAGATACGCAGTATTTT
CDR3: CASSFETSPTDTQYF

V: TRBV4-2
size: NA
J: TRBJ2-3
D: TRBD2
DNA: TGTGCCAGCAGAGGGACTAGCGGGAGCGCAGATACGCAGTATTTT
CDR3: CASRGTSGSADTQYF

V: TRBV2
size: NA
J: TRBJ2-7
D: TRBD2
DNA: TGTGCCAGCAGAGGGACTAGCGGGAGACACGAGCAGTACTTC
CDR3: CASRGTSGRHEQYF

V: TRBV25-1
size: NA
J: TRBJ1-6
D: NA
DNA: TGTGCCAGCAGTGAAGGGACAATCAATAATTCACCCCTCCACTTT
CDR3: CASSEGTINNSPLHF